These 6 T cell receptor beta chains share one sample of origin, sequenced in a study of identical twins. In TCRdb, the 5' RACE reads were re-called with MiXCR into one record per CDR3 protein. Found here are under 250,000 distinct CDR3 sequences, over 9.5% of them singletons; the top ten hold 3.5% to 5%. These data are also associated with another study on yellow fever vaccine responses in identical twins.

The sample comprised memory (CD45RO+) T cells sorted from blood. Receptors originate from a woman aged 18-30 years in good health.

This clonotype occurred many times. For the CDR3, the DNA is TGTGCCAGCTCCTTTTCGGGGGGCACAGATACGCAGTATTTT. Protein product: CASSFSGGTDTQYF. The chain employs TRBV18 and TRBJ2-3; possibly TRBD2 for D (6 bases). The CDR3 length is 14 residues. CDR1 and CDR2 from the germline V gene are KGHSH and LQKENI. Trimming took 6 bases from V and 1 from J, leaving 11 bases between them.

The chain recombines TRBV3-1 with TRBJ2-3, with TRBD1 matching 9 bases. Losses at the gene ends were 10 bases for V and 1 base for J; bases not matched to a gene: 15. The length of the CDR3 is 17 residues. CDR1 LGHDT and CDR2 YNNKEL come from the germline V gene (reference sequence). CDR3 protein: CATCQEFRQGGTDTQYF. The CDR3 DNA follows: TGTGCCACCTGCCAAGAATTCCGACAGGGGGGCACAGATACGCAGTATTTT.

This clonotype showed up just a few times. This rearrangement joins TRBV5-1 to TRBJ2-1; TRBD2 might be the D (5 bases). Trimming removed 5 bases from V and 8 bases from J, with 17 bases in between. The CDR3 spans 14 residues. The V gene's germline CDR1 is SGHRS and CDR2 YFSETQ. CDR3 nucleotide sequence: TGCGCCAGCAGAATAATAGCGACGTCGGATGAGCAGTTCTTC. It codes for CASRIIATSDEQFF. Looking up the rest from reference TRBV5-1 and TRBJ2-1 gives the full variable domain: KAGVTQTPRYLIKTRGQQVTLSCSPISGHRSVSWYQQTPGQGLQFLFEYFSETQRNKGNFPGRFSGRQFSNSRSEMNVSTLELGDSALYLCASRIIATSDEQFFGPGTRLTVL.

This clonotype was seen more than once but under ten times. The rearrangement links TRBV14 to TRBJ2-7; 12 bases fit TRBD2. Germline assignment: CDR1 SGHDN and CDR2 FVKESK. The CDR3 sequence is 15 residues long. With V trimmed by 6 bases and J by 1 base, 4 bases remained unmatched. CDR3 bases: TGTGCCAGCAGTCTTACTAGCGGGGGGTCCTACGAGCAGTACTTC. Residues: CASSLTSGGSYEQYF.

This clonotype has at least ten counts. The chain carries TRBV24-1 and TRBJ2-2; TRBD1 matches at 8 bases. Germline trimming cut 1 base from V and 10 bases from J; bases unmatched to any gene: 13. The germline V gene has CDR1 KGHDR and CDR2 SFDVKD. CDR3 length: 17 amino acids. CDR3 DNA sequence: TGTGCCACCAGTGATTTACGGACAGGGAAGGGACCGGTGGAGCTGTTTTTT. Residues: CATSDLRTGKGPVELFF.

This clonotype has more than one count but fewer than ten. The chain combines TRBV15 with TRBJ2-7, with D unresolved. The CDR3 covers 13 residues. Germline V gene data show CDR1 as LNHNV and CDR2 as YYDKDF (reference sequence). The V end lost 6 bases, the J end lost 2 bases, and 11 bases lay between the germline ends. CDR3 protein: CATRRGRAYEQYF. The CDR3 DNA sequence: TGTGCCACCAGGCGCGGCAGAGCCTACGAGCAGTACTTC.